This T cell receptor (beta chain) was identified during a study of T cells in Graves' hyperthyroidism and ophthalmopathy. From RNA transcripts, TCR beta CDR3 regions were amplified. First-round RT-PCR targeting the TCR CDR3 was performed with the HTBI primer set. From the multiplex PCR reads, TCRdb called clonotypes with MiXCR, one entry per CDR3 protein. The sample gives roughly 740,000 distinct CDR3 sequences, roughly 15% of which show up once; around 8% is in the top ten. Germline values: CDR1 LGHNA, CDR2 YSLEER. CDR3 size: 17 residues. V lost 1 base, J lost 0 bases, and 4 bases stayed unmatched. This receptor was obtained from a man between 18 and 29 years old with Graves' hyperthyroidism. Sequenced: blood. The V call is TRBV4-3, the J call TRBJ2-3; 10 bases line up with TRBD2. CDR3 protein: CASSQGPAGGSTDTQYF. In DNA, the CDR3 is TGCGCCAGCAGCCAAGGCCCAGCGGGAGGGAGCACAGATACGCAGTATTTT.